This T cell receptor (beta chain) is drawn from a study of blood T cell repertoires in COVID-19. About the study: Collection of acute and convalescent COVID-19 samples took place in the United States, Italy and Spain. Sample material is recorded as cDNA or gDNA derived from T cells, B-cell-depleted T cells, or PBMCs.

As originally analysed: Amplification of reference gene primers provided the estimated nucleated cell counts. Clones were read by immunoSEQ multiplex PCR, and TCRdb kept only the in-frame ones, dropping some. From that table come the V and J calls and clone size; the DNA was used to work out D and trimming. The table lists over 200,000 clones, roughly 80% of them singletons. The CDR3 runs 14 residues. Trimming stripped 2 bases from V and 1 base from J, with 8 bases between. CDR1 MDHEN and CDR2 SYDVKM come from the germline V gene. The specimen sequenced was peripheral blood. The rearrangement uses TRBV28 and TRBJ2-5, with a possible D match to TRBD2 (7 bases). The sequence was collected from a human donor in a cohort sampled during active COVID-19. The CDR3 protein is CASSLGGAQETQYF. The CDR3 coding sequence is TGTGCCAGCAGTTTAGGGGGGGCCCAAGAGACCCAGTACTTC.